A selection of T cell receptor beta chains follows, all from one sample in a study of blood T cell repertoires in COVID-19. The repertoire was sequenced with immunoSEQ multiplex PCR; TCRdb's copy has only in-frame clones and lacks some. The sample has around 500,000 clones; 88% are singletons. Input material: PBMCs or T cells enriched from blood (not recorded which). Receptors originate from a woman between 40 and 55 years old who had recovered from COVID-19. Each CDR3 is given with its conserved first and last residue. A D gene is named only where the DNA matches it firmly. Where a row states a size, it is once, few, many or the class of an expanded clone; other rows omit it.

D gene	V gene	clone size	J gene	CDR3 DNA	CDR3 protein
-	TRBV7-8	once	TRBJ1-2	TGTGCCAGCAGCGAAAGTTACGGGATCGGCGGCTACACCTTC	CASSESYGIGGYTF
-	TRBV11-2	-	TRBJ1-1	TGTGCCAGCAGCTTAGAGCCGGGTCCGAACACTGAAGCTTTCTTT	CASSLEPGPNTEAFF
-	TRBV5-4	once	TRBJ2-3	TGTGCCAGCAGTTTGACAGGTGGGGCAGATACGCAGTATTTT	CASSLTGGADTQYF
TRBD1	TRBV19	-	TRBJ1-3	TGTGCCAGTAGTTTTGACAGGGTCGGAAACACCATATATTTT	CASSFDRVGNTIYF
TRBD1	TRBV5-6	-	TRBJ2-7	TGTGCCAGCAGCTTTGACAGGGTCTCCTACGAGCAGTACTTC	CASSFDRVSYEQYF
-	TRBV10-2	-	TRBJ1-2	TGCGCCAGCAGTGAGCCGGCGGATGGCTACACCTTC	CASSEPADGYTF
-	TRBV6-5	-	TRBJ1-1	TGTGCCAGCACCGCGGACAGCTTGAACACTGAAGCTTTCTTT	CASTADSLNTEAFF
TRBD1	TRBV4-3	-	TRBJ2-7	TGCGCCAGCAGCCAAGACCTAGGGACAGGGAGCGTGGACCCTCTCTCCTACGAGCAGTACTTC	CASSQDLGTGSVDPLSYEQYF
TRBD2	TRBV6-1	-	TRBJ2-4	TGTGCCAGCAGTGAAGCGGGACTAGCGGGAGGGGGTCAGTACTTC	CASSEAGLAGGGQYF
-	TRBV25-1	-	TRBJ1-1	TGTGCCAGCAGTGGTCAGGTGAACACTGAAGCTTTCTTT	CASSGQVNTEAFF
-	TRBV5-4	-	TRBJ1-3	TGTGCCAGCAGCTACACAGGGTTGGTTTTTGGAAACACCATATATTTT	CASSYTGLVFGNTIYF